This is a list of T cell receptor beta chains from one sample in a study of beta chain features in type 1 diabetes. Generated by immunoSEQ multiplex PCR, the TCRdb table keeps only in-frame clones and is missing some. Of about 160,000 clones in the sample, around 8.3% were seen once. The specimen was central memory CD4+ T cells from blood. These receptor sequences come from a young woman with type 1 diabetes. Each CDR3 is given with its conserved first and last residue. Each record gives: D gene, clone size, CDR3 length, V gene, J gene, CDR3 DNA, CDR3 protein. A D gene is named only where the DNA matches it firmly. Rows may omit the clone size; those that give it use once, few, many or a size class.

D: .
size: few
length: 13
V: TRBV27
J: TRBJ1-1
DNA: TGTGCCAGCAGTTATAGACTAAACACTGAAGCTTTCTTT
CDR3: CASSYRLNTEAFF

D: .
size: .
length: 15
V: TRBV30
J: TRBJ2-7
DNA: TGTGCCTGGAGGCGGCAGGGTAGTTTCTTTTACGAGCAGTACTTC
CDR3: CAWRRQGSFFYEQYF

D: .
size: .
length: 14
V: TRBV5-1
J: TRBJ2-1
DNA: TGCGCCAGCAGCTTGGACTACGAATTGAATGAGCAGTTCTTC
CDR3: CASSLDYELNEQFF

D: .
size: few
length: 12
V: TRBV5-6
J: TRBJ2-7
DNA: TGTGCCAGCAGCCGTATAGGGGTGTGGCAGTACTTC
CDR3: CASSRIGVWQYF

D: TRBD2
size: few
length: 13
V: TRBV4-3
J: TRBJ2-3
DNA: TGCGCCAGCAGCCGGGACTACACAGATACGCAGTATTTT
CDR3: CASSRDYTDTQYF

D: TRBD1
size: .
length: 15
V: TRBV7-6
J: TRBJ1-6
DNA: TGTGCCAGCAGCTCGACAGGGCGTAAGGATTCACCCCTCCACTTT
CDR3: CASSSTGRKDSPLHF

D: .
size: many
length: 11
V: TRBV29-1
J: TRBJ1-2
DNA: TGCAGCGTTACCGACCCTAGTGGCTACACCTTC
CDR3: CSVTDPSGYTF

D: .
size: .
length: 18
V: TRBV30
J: TRBJ1-1
DNA: TGTGCCTGGAGTGTACCGGGACTCTCGCTTCGATCGGCCACTGAAGCTTTCTTT
CDR3: CAWSVPGLSLRSATEAFF

D: TRBD2
size: .
length: 15
V: TRBV2
J: TRBJ2-2
DNA: TGTGCCGGAAAAGGGGGGACTAGCCGCACCGGGGAGCTGTTTTTT
CDR3: CAGKGGTSRTGELFF

D: .
size: few
length: 13
V: TRBV7-2
J: TRBJ1-4
DNA: TGTGCCAGCAGCTGGGATCAGGGGGAAAAACTGTTTTTT
CDR3: CASSWDQGEKLFF

D: .
size: .
length: 15
V: TRBV4-3
J: TRBJ2-3
DNA: TGCGCCAGCAGCCAAGTAGTCCGGGGCACAGATACGCAGTATTTT
CDR3: CASSQVVRGTDTQYF

D: .
size: few
length: 13
V: TRBV7-8
J: TRBJ2-7
DNA: TGTGCCAGCAGCTCCGGACAGATCTACGAGCAGTACTTC
CDR3: CASSSGQIYEQYF

D: TRBD2
size: .
length: 17
V: TRBV4-1
J: TRBJ2-2
DNA: TGCGCCAGCAGCCAAGCGGCGTCTAGCGGGAACACCGGGGAGCTGTTTTTT
CDR3: CASSQAASSGNTGELFF

D: TRBD1
size: .
length: 13
V: TRBV7-3
J: TRBJ1-1
DNA: TGTGCCAGCAGCTTAAGGGACAGCACTGAAGCTTTCTTT
CDR3: CASSLRDSTEAFF

D: .
size: .
length: 16
V: TRBV7-9
J: TRBJ2-1
DNA: TGCGCCAGCAGCCGAGAGGCAGAGACCTCCTACAATGAGCAGTTCTTC
CDR3: CASSREAETSYNEQFF

D: .
size: .
length: 14
V: TRBV19
J: TRBJ1-2
DNA: TGTGCCAGTAGTCCCAGTAGGGGTGACTATGGCTACACCTTC
CDR3: CASSPSRGDYGYTF

D: TRBD1
size: few
length: 15
V: TRBV18
J: TRBJ1-2
DNA: TGTGCCAGCTCATCCGGGACAGGGGTTGGATATGGCTACACCTTC
CDR3: CASSSGTGVGYGYTF

D: .
size: few
length: 12
V: TRBV29-1
J: TRBJ1-3
DNA: TGCAGCGTTGCCCTCCCTGGAAACACCATATATTTT
CDR3: CSVALPGNTIYF

D: .
size: .
length: 16
V: TRBV18
J: TRBJ2-7
DNA: TGTGCCAGCTCCACCGGACTACCGAAAAACAACTACGAGCAGTACTTC
CDR3: CASSTGLPKNNYEQYF

D: TRBD2
size: few
length: 14
V: TRBV5-6
J: TRBJ2-5
DNA: TGTGCCAGCACCTCGGGACTACACCAAGAGACCCAGTACTTC
CDR3: CASTSGLHQETQYF

D: TRBD1
size: few
length: 15
V: TRBV29-1
J: TRBJ2-1
DNA: TGCAGCGTTGAACGGTGGGACACCCGACAGGGTGAGCAGTTCTTC
CDR3: CSVERWDTRQGEQFF

D: .
size: .
length: 11
V: TRBV28
J: TRBJ1-2
DNA: TGTGCCAGCAGTTTAGCCAGTCTCTACACCTTC
CDR3: CASSLASLYTF

D: .
size: few
length: 14
V: TRBV5-4
J: TRBJ1-2
DNA: TGTGCCAGCAGCTTGGGCAGGGGAACGGATGGCTACACCTTC
CDR3: CASSLGRGTDGYTF

D: TRBD1
size: .
length: 14
V: TRBV4-2
J: TRBJ2-7
DNA: TGTGCCAGCAGCGCAGGACAGGGAGACTACGAGCAGTACTTC
CDR3: CASSAGQGDYEQYF

D: .
size: .
length: 15
V: TRBV7-2
J: TRBJ2-7
DNA: TGTGCCAGCACCCGTGACCGGGACAATTACCACGAGCAGTACTTC
CDR3: CASTRDRDNYHEQYF

D: .
size: .
length: 15
V: TRBV7-2
J: TRBJ1-2
DNA: TGTGCCAGCAGCTTTAGGACACCCCCTATGGAGGGCTACACCTTC
CDR3: CASSFRTPPMEGYTF

D: .
size: .
length: 14
V: TRBV18
J: TRBJ2-5
DNA: TGTGCCAGCTCACCGGCAGGCACCCAAGAGACCCAGTACTTC
CDR3: CASSPAGTQETQYF

D: .
size: few
length: 12
V: TRBV29-1
J: TRBJ2-5
DNA: TGCAGCGTCCCCCTGGGGGGAGAGACCCAGTACTTC
CDR3: CSVPLGGETQYF

D: TRBD1
size: many
length: 15
V: TRBV5-4
J: TRBJ2-1
DNA: TGTGCCAGCAGCCCAGGACAGGCTCTGGTCAATGAGCAGTTCTTC
CDR3: CASSPGQALVNEQFF

D: TRBD2
size: .
length: 15
V: TRBV7-7
J: TRBJ2-1
DNA: TGTGCCAGCAGCTCTTCTAGCGGGGGGGCCAATGAGCAGTTCTTC
CDR3: CASSSSSGGANEQFF

D: .
size: many
length: 15
V: TRBV4-2
J: TRBJ2-4
DNA: TGTGCCAGCAGCCAAGAGTCGGTGCGAGAAAACATTCAGTACTTC
CDR3: CASSQESVRENIQYF

D: .
size: .
length: 13
V: TRBV30
J: TRBJ1-2
DNA: TGTGCCTGGAGTGTACAGAGCGGACTCGGCTACACCTTC
CDR3: CAWSVQSGLGYTF

D: .
size: medium-sized
length: 11
V: TRBV29-1
J: TRBJ2-5
DNA: TGCAGCGTTGCCGTCCAAGAGACCCAGTACTTC
CDR3: CSVAVQETQYF

D: TRBD2
size: .
length: 18
V: TRBV18
J: TRBJ2-3
DNA: TGTGCCAGCTCACCGGGACTAGCGGGATGGGCTGGCACAGATACGCAGTATTTT
CDR3: CASSPGLAGWAGTDTQYF

D: TRBD1
size: many
length: 14
V: TRBV6-6
J: TRBJ1-1
DNA: TGTGCCAGCAGTAACGGACAGGGGAACACTGAAGCTTTCTTT
CDR3: CASSNGQGNTEAFF

D: .
size: .
length: 11
V: TRBV7-2
J: TRBJ2-7
DNA: TGTGCCAGCAGCTCCCGGGAGGAGCAGTACTTC
CDR3: CASSSREEQYF

D: .
size: .
length: 13
V: TRBV6-6
J: TRBJ2-3
DNA: TGTGCCAGCAGTTACTCGGCCTTTGATACGCAGTATTTT
CDR3: CASSYSAFDTQYF

D: TRBD2
size: few
length: 17
V: TRBV5-1
J: TRBJ2-7
DNA: TGCGCCAGCAGCTTTATCGGGACTAGCGGTAGACCCCCCGAGCAGTACTTC
CDR3: CASSFIGTSGRPPEQYF

D: .
size: few
length: 14
V: TRBV7-6
J: TRBJ1-5
DNA: TGTGCCAGCAGCTTAGACGAGGGGGATCAGCCCCAGCATTTT
CDR3: CASSLDEGDQPQHF

D: TRBD1
size: .
length: 15
V: TRBV7-2
J: TRBJ1-5
DNA: TGTGCCAGCAGCTCGCGGACAGGGTTGCATCAGCCCCAGCATTTT
CDR3: CASSSRTGLHQPQHF

D: .
size: few
length: 12
V: TRBV6-1
J: TRBJ1-1
DNA: TGTGCCAGCACCGGAGGGTCGACTGAAGCTTTCTTT
CDR3: CASTGGSTEAFF

D: .
size: few
length: 16
V: TRBV19
J: TRBJ1-2
DNA: TGTGCCAGTAGTACCGACAGTGGACTACTCCTAGGAGGCTACACCTTC
CDR3: CASSTDSGLLLGGYTF

D: .
size: few
length: 16
V: TRBV7-9
J: TRBJ2-2
DNA: TGTGCCAGCAGCCCGCCGGGGGTAGGGAACACCGGGGAGCTGTTTTTT
CDR3: CASSPPGVGNTGELFF

D: .
size: .
length: 14
V: TRBV9
J: TRBJ2-7
DNA: TGTGCCAGCAGCTCCCGTCCGGGTCCATACGAGCAGTACTTC
CDR3: CASSSRPGPYEQYF

D: TRBD2
size: few
length: 14
V: TRBV29-1
J: TRBJ2-3
DNA: TGCAGCGTTGATGCTAGCGGGGCCCCAGATACGCAGTATTTT
CDR3: CSVDASGAPDTQYF

D: .
size: few
length: 11
V: TRBV28
J: TRBJ1-1
DNA: TGTGCCAGCAGTTTAGTGCAGGAAGCTTTCTTT
CDR3: CASSLVQEAFF

D: TRBD1
size: many
length: 12
V: TRBV29-1
J: TRBJ2-7
DNA: TGCAGCGCCGGACAGGGGGCACGGGAGCAGTACTTC
CDR3: CSAGQGAREQYF

D: .
size: few
length: 12
V: TRBV5-4
J: TRBJ2-7
DNA: TGTGCCAGCAGCTTGGATGTGGCCGAGCAGTACTTC
CDR3: CASSLDVAEQYF

D: TRBD1
size: few
length: 15
V: TRBV7-9
J: TRBJ1-2
DNA: TGTGCCAGCAGCCCCGGGACAGGCTCTGACTATGGCTACACCTTC
CDR3: CASSPGTGSDYGYTF

D: TRBD2
size: .
length: 16
V: TRBV7-3
J: TRBJ2-5
DNA: TGTGCCAGCAGCTTAACTACGGGGTCGGGGGGTGAGACCCAGTACTTC
CDR3: CASSLTTGSGGETQYF

D: TRBD2
size: .
length: 15
V: TRBV5-4
J: TRBJ2-7
DNA: TGTGCCAGCAGCTTGGGACTAGCGGAGCACTACGAGCAGTACTTC
CDR3: CASSLGLAEHYEQYF

D: .
size: .
length: 13
V: TRBV9
J: TRBJ1-2
DNA: TGTGCCAGCAGCGACGATGAGGCGGCCGGCTACACCTTC
CDR3: CASSDDEAAGYTF

D: TRBD1
size: few
length: 12
V: TRBV5-1
J: TRBJ1-1
DNA: TGCGCCAGCAGCCCCGGACAGGGGATAGCTTTCTTT
CDR3: CASSPGQGIAFF

D: TRBD1
size: few
length: 15
V: TRBV30
J: TRBJ2-7
DNA: TGTGCCTGGCGATGGGACAGTAGACCCGGCTACGAGCAGTACTTC
CDR3: CAWRWDSRPGYEQYF

D: .
size: .
length: 14
V: TRBV9
J: TRBJ1-2
DNA: TGTGCCAGCAGCGTAGCTACACAGTCCTATGGCTACACCTTC
CDR3: CASSVATQSYGYTF